These 8 T cell receptor beta chains share one sample of origin, sequenced in a study of sequential checkpoint blockade in melanoma (dated by TCRdb to the late 2010s). Reading the label with the study, this specimen's treatment or condition is: randomized to nivolumab then ipilimumab (arm A) or the reverse (arm B). To prepare the library, the immunoSEQ multiplex PCR assay was applied. Not all clones reach the TCRdb copy of this immuneACCESS table, which keeps in-frame sequences only. Checked studies attribute under half of the gap to unresolved V genes and leave the rest unexplained. The sample data list 15,000 to 20,000 clones, and less than 30% of these were observed just once. The top ten clones comprise 7.2% of the sample. The sample was tumor tissue (inferred from file names), taken from a patient given nivolumab and ipilimumab in sequence. The receptors were gathered from a human donor with melanoma.

This clone was counted between two and nine times. The chain joins TRBV6-8 to TRBJ1-1; no firm D call. Per germline, CDR1 MNHGY and CDR2 SAAAGT. The germline V and J ends were trimmed by 7 bases and 2 bases, with 11 bases remaining between them. CDR3 length: 13 residues. CDR3 nucleotides: TGTGCCAGCAAGGAGGGCGGCAACACTGAAGCTTTCTTT. This codes for CASKEGGNTEAFF.

This clone was found a few times. The chain joins TRBV4-1 to TRBJ2-1; 9 bases fit TRBD1. Trimming at V came to 3 bases and at J to 7 bases, leaving 7 bases not matched to a gene. The V gene's germline CDR1 is MGHRA and CDR2 YSYEKL. There are 15 residues in the CDR3. The CDR3 is CASSHSGTGHNEQFF. In DNA form, the CDR3 reads TGCGCCAGCAGCCATTCCGGGACAGGGCATAATGAGCAGTTCTTC.

The V and J genes are TRBV6-8 and TRBJ2-2; 8 bases map to TRBD1. Germline loops: CDR1 MNHGY, CDR2 SAAAGT. The CDR3 spans 14 residues. The junction had 2 bases not matched to a gene; V was cut back by 7 bases and J by 1 base. CDR3 residues: CASTGTGNTGELFF. CDR3 in DNA: TGTGCCAGCACCGGGACAGGGAACACCGGGGAGCTGTTTTTT.

The rearrangement joins TRBV6-8 to TRBJ1-1; no clear D gene. This CDR3 is 12 amino acids long. Germline V gene sequence: CDR1 MNHGY, CDR2 SAAAGT. V shed 2 bases and J shed 3 bases, with 4 bases lying between them. DNA of the CDR3: TGTGCCAGCAGTTACAGGGACACTGAAGCTTTCTTT. This encodes CASSYRDTEAFF.

The chain combines TRBV19 with TRBJ1-2; D unresolved. This CDR3 region has 14 residues. CDR1 is LNHDA, CDR2 SQIVND, per germline (reference sequence). Between the trimmed V and J ends, which lost 7 bases and 2 bases, there was a span of 14 bases. CDR3 amino acids: CASTQKGRNYGYTF. CDR3 coding DNA: TGTGCCAGTACCCAAAAGGGCAGAAACTATGGCTACACCTTC.

This chain joins TRBV14 and TRBJ2-5; D gene ambiguous. Trimming took off 1 base at V and 5 bases at J, with 14 bases between the two ends. The germline CDR1 and CDR2 sequences are SGHDN and FVKESK. There are 15 residues in the CDR3. The CDR3 nucleotides are TGTGCCAGCAGCCAAGTTTCCCGCTTTAAGGAGACCCAGTACTTC. This codes for CASSQVSRFKETQYF.

This clone was counted a few times. The chain combines TRBV28 with TRBJ2-7, with TRBD2 identical over 9 bases. The germline gives CDR1 MDHEN, CDR2 SYDVKM. The CDR3 length is 14 residues. The ends lost 5 bases at V and 4 bases at J; junction bases unmatched: 6. The CDR3 region has the DNA TGTGCCAGCAGTCCGGGGACTAGCAGATACGAGCAGTACTTC. Protein product: CASSPGTSRYEQYF. Using reference TRBV28 and TRBJ2-7 for the parts outside the CDR3, the full variable domain is DVKVTQSSRYLVKRTGEKVFLECVQDMDHENMFWYRQDPGLGLRLIYFSYDVKMKEKGDIPEGYSVSREKKERFSLILESASTNQTSMYLCASSPGTSRYEQYFGPGTRLTVT.

This clone has just a few counts. The chain joins TRBV6-8 to TRBJ1-3, with D perhaps TRBD1 (6 bases). Germline CDR1 and CDR2: MNHGY and SAAAGT. V gave up 10 bases and J gave up 2 bases, with 24 bases separating them. The CDR3 has 17 amino acids. Here the CDR3 DNA reads TGTGCCACACGGACTCCAAGAGGGGGTCTTACTGGAAACACCATATATTTT. Its translation: CATRTPRGGLTGNTIYF.